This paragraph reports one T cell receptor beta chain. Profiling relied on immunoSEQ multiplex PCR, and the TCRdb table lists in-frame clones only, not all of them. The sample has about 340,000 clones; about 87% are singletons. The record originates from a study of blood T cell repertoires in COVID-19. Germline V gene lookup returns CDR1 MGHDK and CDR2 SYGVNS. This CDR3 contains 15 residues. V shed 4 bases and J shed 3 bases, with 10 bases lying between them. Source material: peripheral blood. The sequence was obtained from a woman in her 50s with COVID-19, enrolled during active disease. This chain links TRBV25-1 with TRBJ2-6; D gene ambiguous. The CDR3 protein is CASSAPGFGANVLTF. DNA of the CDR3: TGTGCCAGCAGTGCACCAGGCTTTGGGGCCAACGTCCTGACTTTC. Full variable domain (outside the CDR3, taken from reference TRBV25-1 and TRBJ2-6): EADIYQTPRYLVIGTGKKITLECSQTMGHDKMYWYQQDPGMELHLIHYSYGVNSTEKGDLSSESTVSRIRTEHFPLTLESARPSHTSQYLCASSAPGFGANVLTFGAGSRLTVL.